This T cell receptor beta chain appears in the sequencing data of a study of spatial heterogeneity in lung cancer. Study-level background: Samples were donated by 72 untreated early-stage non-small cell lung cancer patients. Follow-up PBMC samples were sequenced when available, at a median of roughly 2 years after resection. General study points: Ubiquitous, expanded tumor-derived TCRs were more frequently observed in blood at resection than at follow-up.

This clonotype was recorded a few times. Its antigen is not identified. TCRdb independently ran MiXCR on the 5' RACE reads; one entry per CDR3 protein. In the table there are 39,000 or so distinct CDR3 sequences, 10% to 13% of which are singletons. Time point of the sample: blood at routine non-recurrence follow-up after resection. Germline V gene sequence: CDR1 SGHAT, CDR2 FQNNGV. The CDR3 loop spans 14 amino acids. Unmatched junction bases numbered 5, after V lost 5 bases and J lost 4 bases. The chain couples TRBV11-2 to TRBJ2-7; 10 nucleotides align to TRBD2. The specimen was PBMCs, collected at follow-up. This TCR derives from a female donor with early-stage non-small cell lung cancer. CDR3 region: CASSQLAGKYEQYF. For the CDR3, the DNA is TGTGCCAGCAGCCAACTAGCGGGGAAGTACGAGCAGTACTTC.